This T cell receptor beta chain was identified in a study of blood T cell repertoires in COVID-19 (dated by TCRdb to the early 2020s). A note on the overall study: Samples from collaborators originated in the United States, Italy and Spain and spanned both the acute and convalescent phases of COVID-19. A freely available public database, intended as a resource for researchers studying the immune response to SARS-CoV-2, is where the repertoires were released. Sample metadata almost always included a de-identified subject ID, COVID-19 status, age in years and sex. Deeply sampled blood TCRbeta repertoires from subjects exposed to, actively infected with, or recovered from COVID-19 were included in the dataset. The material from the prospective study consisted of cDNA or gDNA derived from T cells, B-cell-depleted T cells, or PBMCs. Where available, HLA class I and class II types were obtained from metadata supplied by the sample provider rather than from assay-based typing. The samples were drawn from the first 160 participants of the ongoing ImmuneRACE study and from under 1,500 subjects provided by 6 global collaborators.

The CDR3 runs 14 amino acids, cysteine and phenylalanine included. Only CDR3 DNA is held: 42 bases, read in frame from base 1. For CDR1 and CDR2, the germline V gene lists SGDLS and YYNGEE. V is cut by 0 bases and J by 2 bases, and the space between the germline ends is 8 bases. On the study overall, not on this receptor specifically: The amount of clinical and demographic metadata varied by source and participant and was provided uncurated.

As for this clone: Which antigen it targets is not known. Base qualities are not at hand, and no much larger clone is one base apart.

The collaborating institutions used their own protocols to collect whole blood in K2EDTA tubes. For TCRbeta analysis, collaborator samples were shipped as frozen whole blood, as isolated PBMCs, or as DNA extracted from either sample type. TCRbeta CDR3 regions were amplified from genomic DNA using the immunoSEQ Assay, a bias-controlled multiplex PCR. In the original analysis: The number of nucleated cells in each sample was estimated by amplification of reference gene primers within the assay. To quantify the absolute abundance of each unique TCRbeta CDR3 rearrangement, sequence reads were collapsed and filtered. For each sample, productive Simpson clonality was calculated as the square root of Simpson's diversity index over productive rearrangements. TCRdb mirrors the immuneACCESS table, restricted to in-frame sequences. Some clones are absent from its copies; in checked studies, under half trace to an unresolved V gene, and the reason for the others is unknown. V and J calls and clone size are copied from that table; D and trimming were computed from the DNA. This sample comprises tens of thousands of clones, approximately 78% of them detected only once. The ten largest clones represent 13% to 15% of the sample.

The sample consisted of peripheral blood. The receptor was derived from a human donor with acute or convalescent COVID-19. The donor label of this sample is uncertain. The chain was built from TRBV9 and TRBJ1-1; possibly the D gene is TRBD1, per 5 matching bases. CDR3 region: CASSVVDSNTEAFF. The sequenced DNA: TGTGCCAGCAGCGTAGTCGACAGTAACACTGAAGCTTTCTTT.